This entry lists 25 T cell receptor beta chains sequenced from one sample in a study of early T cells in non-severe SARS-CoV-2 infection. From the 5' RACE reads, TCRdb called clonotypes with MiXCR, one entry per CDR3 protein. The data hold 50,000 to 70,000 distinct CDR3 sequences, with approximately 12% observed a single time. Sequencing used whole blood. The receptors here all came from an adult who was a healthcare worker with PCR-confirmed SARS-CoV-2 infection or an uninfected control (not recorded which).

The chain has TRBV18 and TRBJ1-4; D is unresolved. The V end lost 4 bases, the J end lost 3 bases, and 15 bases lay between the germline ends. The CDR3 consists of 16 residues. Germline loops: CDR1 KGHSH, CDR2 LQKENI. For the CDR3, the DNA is TGTGCCAGCTCACGGCGTTTGAACGGAGCTAATGAAAAACTGTTTTTT. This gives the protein CASSRRLNGANEKLFF.

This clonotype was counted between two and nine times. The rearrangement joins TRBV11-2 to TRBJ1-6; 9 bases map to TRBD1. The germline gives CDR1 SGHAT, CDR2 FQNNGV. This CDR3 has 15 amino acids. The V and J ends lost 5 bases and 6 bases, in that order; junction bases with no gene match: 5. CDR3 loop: CASSQGQGVNSPLHF. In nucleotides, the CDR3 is TGTGCCAGCAGCCAGGGACAGGGTGTTAATTCACCCCTCCACTTT.

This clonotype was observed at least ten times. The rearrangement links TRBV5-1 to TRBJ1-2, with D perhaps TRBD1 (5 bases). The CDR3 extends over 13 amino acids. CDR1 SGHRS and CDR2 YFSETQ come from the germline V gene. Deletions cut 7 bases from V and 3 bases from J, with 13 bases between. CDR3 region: CASARTPDYGYTF. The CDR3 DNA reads TGCGCCAGCGCACGGACACCAGACTATGGCTACACCTTC.

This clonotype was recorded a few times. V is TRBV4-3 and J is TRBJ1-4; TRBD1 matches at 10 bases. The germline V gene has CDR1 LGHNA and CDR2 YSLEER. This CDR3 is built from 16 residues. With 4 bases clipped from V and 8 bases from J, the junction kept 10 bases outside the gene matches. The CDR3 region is CASSLNTGTGDEKLFF. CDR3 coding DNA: TGCGCCAGCAGCCTAAATACGGGGACAGGGGACGAAAAACTGTTTTTT.

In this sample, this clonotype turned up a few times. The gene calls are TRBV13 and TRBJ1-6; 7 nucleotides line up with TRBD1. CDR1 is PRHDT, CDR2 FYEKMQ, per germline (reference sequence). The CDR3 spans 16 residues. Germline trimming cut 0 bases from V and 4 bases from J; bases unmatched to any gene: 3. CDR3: CASSLGWDSYNSPLHF. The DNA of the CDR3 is TGTGCCAGCAGCTTAGGGTGGGACAGTTATAATTCACCCCTCCACTTT.

The CDR3 here is CASSPPSGREAFF. The CDR3 DNA reads TGTGCCAGCTCACCACCGTCGGGCAGAGAAGCTTTCTTT. The chain is built from TRBV18 and TRBJ1-1; D remains unclear. This CDR3 is built from 13 residues. The germline V gene has CDR1 KGHSH and CDR2 LQKENI. V lost 0 bases to trimming and J lost 8 bases, with 10 bases between them.

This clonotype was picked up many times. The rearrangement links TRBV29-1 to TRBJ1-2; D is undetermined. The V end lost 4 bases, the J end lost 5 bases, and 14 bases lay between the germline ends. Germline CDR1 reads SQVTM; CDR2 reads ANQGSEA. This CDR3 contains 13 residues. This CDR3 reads CSVGEPAGYGYTF. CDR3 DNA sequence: TGCAGCGTTGGAGAGCCCGCCGGGTATGGCTACACCTTC.

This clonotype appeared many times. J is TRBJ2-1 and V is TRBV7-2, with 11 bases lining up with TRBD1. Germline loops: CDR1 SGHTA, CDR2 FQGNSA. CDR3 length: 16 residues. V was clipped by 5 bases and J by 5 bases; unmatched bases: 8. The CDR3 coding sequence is TGTGCCAGCAGCCGCCAACCGGGACAGGGGGACAATGAGCAGTTCTTC. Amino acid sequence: CASSRQPGQGDNEQFF.

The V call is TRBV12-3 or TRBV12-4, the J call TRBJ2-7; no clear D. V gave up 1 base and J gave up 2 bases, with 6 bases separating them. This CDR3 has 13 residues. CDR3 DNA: TGTGCCAGCAGTTTAGAAGTTACCTACGAGCAGTACTTC. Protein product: CASSLEVTYEQYF.

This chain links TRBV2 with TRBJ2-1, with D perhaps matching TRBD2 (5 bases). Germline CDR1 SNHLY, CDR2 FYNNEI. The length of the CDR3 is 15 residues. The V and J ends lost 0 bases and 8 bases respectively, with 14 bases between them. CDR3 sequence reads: CASSEAGLDGDEQFF. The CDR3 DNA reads TGTGCCAGCAGTGAAGCCGGTCTCGACGGGGATGAGCAGTTCTTC.

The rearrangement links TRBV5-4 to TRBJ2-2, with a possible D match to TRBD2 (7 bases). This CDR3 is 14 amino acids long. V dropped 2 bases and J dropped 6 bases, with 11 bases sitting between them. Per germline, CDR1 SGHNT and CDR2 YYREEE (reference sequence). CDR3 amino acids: CASSLSGGSGELFF. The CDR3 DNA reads TGTGCCAGCAGCTTATCGGGGGGCTCCGGGGAGCTGTTTTTT.

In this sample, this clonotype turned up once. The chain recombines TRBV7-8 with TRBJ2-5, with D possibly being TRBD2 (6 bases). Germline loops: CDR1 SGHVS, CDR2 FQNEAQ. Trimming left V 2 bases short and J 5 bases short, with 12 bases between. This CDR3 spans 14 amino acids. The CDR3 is CASSLIAGKETQYF. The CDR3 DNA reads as TGTGCCAGCAGCTTAATTGCGGGGAAGGAGACCCAGTACTTC.

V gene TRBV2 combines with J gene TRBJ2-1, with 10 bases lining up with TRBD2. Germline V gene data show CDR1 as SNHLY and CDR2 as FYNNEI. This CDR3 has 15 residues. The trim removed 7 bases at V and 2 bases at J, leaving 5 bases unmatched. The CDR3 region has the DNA TGTGCCAGCACCCGACTAGCGGGTCCCTACAATGAGCAGTTCTTC. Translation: CASTRLAGPYNEQFF.

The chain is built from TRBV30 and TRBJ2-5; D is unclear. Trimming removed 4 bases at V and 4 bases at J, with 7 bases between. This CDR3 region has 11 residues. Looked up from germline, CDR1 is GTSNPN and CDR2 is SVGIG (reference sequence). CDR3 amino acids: CAWNARETQYF. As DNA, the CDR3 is TGTGCCTGGAATGCGAGAGAGACCCAGTACTTC.

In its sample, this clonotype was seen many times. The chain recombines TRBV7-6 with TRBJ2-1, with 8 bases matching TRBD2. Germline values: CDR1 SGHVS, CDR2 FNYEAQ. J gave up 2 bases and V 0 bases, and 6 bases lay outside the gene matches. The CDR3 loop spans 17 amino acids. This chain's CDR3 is CASSLATPAGAYNEQFF. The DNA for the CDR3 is TGTGCCAGCAGCTTAGCGACCCCAGCGGGGGCCTACAATGAGCAGTTCTTC.

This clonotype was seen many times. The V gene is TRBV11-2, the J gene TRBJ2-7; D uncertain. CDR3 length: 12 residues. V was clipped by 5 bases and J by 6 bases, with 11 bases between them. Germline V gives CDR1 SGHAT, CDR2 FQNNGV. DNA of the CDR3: TGTGCCAGCAGCCCCTTAGCAAGCGAGCAGTACTTC. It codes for CASSPLASEQYF.

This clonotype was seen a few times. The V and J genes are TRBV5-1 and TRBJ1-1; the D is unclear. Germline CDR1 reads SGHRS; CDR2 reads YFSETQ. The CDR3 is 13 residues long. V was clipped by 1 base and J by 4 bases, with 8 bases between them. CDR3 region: CASSLKRVTEAFF. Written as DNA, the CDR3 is TGCGCCAGCAGCTTGAAACGGGTCACTGAAGCTTTCTTT.

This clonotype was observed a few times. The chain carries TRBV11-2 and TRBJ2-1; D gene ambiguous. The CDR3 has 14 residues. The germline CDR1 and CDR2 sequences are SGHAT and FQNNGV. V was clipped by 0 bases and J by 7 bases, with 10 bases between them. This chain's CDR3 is CASSLEPVGNEQFF. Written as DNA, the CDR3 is TGTGCCAGCAGCTTAGAACCGGTGGGGAATGAGCAGTTCTTC.

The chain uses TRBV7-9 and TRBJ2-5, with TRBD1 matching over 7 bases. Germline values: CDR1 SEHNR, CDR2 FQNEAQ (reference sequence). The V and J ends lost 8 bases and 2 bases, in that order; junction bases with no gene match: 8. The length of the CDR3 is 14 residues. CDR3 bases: TGTGCCAGCGCGAAGGGGGCAGATCAAGAGACCCAGTACTTC. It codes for CASAKGADQETQYF.

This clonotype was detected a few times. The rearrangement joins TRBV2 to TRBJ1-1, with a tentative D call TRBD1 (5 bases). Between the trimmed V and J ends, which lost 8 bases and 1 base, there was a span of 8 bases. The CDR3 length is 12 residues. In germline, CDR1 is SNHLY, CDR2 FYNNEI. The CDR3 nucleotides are TGTGCCAGCCCGGGGGAGAACACTGAAGCTTTCTTT. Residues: CASPGENTEAFF. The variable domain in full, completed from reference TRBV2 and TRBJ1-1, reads EPEVTQTPSHQVTQMGQEVILRCVPISNHLYFYWYRQILGQKVEFLVSFYNNEISEKSEIFDDQFSVERPDGSNFTLKIRSTKLEDSAMYFCASPGENTEAFFGQGTRLTVV.

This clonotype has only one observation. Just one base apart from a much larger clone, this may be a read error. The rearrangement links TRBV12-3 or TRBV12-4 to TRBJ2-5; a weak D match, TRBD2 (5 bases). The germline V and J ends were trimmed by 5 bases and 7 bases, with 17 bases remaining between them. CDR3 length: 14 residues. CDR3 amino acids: CASSTRWERGTQYF. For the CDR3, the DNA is TGTGCCAGCAGTACGAGGTGGGAGAGAGGGACCCAGTACTTC.

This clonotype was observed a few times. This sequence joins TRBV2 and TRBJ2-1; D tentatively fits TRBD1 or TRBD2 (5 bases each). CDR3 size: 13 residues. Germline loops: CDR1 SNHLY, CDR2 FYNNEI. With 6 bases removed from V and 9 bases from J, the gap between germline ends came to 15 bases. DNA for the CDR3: TGTGCCAGCAGAAGAGGGTTGAGGGGTGAGCAGTTCTTC. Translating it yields CASRRGLRGEQFF.

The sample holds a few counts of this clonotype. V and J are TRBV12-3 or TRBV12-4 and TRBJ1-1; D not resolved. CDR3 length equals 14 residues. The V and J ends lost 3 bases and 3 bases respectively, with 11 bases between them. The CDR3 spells CASSLPPGDTEAFF. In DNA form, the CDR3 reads TGTGCCAGCAGTTTGCCTCCGGGCGACACTGAAGCTTTCTTT.

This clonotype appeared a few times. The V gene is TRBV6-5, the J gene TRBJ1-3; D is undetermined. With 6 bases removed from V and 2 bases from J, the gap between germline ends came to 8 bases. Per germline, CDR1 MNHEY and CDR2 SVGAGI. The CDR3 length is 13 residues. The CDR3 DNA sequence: TGTGCCAGCAGCCCACGGACTGGAAACACCATATATTTT. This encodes CASSPRTGNTIYF.

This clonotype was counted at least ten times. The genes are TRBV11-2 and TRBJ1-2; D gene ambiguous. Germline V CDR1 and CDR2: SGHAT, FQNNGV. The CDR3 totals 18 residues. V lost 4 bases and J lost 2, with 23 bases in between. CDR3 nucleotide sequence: TGTGCCAGCAGCTCACCCCGGGTACGAGCAGAACCAAACTATGGCTACACCTTC. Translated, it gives CASSSPRVRAEPNYGYTF. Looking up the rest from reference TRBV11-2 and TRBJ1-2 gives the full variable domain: EAGVAQSPRYKIIEKRQSVAFWCNPISGHATLYWYQQILGQGPKLLIQFQNNGVVDDSQLPKDRFSAERLKGVDSTLKIQPAKLEDSAVYLCASSSPRVRAEPNYGYTFGSGTRLTVV.